This T cell receptor (beta chain) was observed in a study of T-cell memory formation after mild COVID-19. The study, taken as a whole, reports: Most CD4+ clones that shrank were in CM and EM, while CD8+ ones turned up in EMRA. Clonal second-wave expansions that peaked on day 37 had unconfirmed SARS-CoV-2 specificity.

The CDR3 covers 16 residues. CDR1 is MGHRA and CDR2 is YSYEKL in the germline V gene. Germline trimming cut 0 bases from V and 0 bases from J; bases unmatched to any gene: 2. 5'RACE, which relied on constant-segment primers, yielded TCR alpha and TCR beta cDNA libraries carrying sample barcodes and UMIs. TCRdb reanalysed the 5' RACE reads using MiXCR and keeps one entry per CDR3 protein. Of about 500,000 distinct CDR3 sequences listed, approximately 20% are singletons. This clonotype was seen only a few times. The antigen remains undetermined. This sequence originates from an adult woman who had mild COVID-19 (a few samples of this study predate the infection). Cell type and time point are not known. The specimen sequenced was PBMCs or a T cell subset sorted from them (not recorded which). V and J are TRBV4-1 and TRBJ2-3; 8 positions agree with TRBD1. CDR3 nucleotide sequence: TGCGCCAGCAGCCAAGAGACAGGGGTTAGCACAGATACGCAGTATTTT. Amino acids: CASSQETGVSTDTQYF.